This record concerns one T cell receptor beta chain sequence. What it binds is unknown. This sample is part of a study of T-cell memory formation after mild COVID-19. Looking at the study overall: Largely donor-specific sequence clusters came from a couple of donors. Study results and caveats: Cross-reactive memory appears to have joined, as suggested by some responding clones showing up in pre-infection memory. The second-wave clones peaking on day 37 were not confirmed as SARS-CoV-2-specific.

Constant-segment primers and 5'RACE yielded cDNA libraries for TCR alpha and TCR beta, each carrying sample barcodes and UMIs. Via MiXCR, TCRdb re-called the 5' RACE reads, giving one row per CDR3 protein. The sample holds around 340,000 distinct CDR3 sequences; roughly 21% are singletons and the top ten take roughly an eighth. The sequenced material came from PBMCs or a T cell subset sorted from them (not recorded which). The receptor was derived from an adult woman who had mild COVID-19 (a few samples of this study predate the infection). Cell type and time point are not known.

The CDR3 coding sequence is TGTGCCTGGAGTCGTGGGTCCTACGAGCAGTACTTC. Residues: CAWSRGSYEQYF. The chain carries TRBV30 and TRBJ2-7, with unresolved D. V lost 2 bases, J lost 1 base, and 6 bases lay in between. There are 12 residues in the CDR3. Germline V CDR1 and CDR2: GTSNPN, SVGIG (reference sequence).